These 20 T cell receptor beta chains share one sample of origin, sequenced in a study of blood T cells in healthy people across ages. PCR was performed a second time for about 7 to 11 cycles using a sample-barcoded 5' primer and a J-beta primer mix. From the 5' RACE reads, TCRdb called clonotypes with MiXCR, one entry per CDR3 protein. Of around 1.7 million distinct CDR3 sequences in the sample, over 25% are singletons; the top ten hold about 8%. The sample consisted of blood. The source is a woman aged 25 to 45 in good health.

The CDR3: CASSLWSSGTGNTIYF. CDR3 coding DNA: TGTGCCAGCAGCTTATGGTCCTCCGGGACTGGAAACACCATATATTTT. The chain couples TRBV7-6 to TRBJ1-3; D ambiguous. CDR3 length: 16 amino acids. The V and J ends lost 2 bases and 2 bases respectively, with 13 bases between them. Germline values: CDR1 SGHVS, CDR2 FNYEAQ.

Ten or more counts support this clonotype. The chain joins TRBV7-9 to TRBJ2-7; 7 bases agree with TRBD2. CDR1 is SEHNR and CDR2 is FQNEAQ in the germline V gene (reference sequence). CDR3 size: 14 residues. After removal of 7 bases from V and 7 bases from J, the junction contained 13 bases not matched to a gene. The CDR3 DNA reads TGTGCCAGCACCCCTATCTTAGAGGGAGGGGAGCAGTACTTC. The encoded protein is CASTPILEGGEQYF.

CDR3 DNA sequence: TGCGCCAGCAGTAAGCCCCTGAACACTGAAGCTTTCTTT. Translated, it gives CASSKPLNTEAFF. The chain recombines TRBV10-2 with TRBJ1-1; D is undetermined. Deletions cut 5 bases from V and 0 bases from J, with 7 bases between. The CDR3 has 13 amino acids. Germline V lookup: CDR1 WSHSY, CDR2 SAAADI.

The chain uses TRBV7-2 and TRBJ2-1; 12 positions match TRBD2. The CDR3 is 16 amino acids. V was clipped by 2 bases and J by 7 bases; unmatched bases: 6. Germline CDR1 and CDR2: SGHTA and FQGNSA. CDR3 sequence (DNA): TGTGCCAGCAGCTTAACACGGACTAGCGGGAAAAATGAGCAGTTCTTC. Its translation: CASSLTRTSGKNEQFF.

V is TRBV12-3 or TRBV12-4 and J is TRBJ1-5; 7 positions agree with TRBD1. The V segment lost 5 bases and the J segment 0 bases; nucleotides outside the gene matches: 7. There are 16 residues in the CDR3. The CDR3 loop is CASSGGQLYSNQPQHF. For the CDR3, the DNA is TGTGCCAGCAGTGGGGGACAGCTTTATAGCAATCAGCCCCAGCATTTT.

The chain links TRBV7-9 to TRBJ2-3; 9 bases are shared with TRBD2. V lost 6 bases and J lost 4; bases outside the gene matches: 8. CDR3 length: 15 residues. Per germline, CDR1 SEHNR and CDR2 FQNEAQ (reference sequence). Written as DNA, the CDR3 is TGTGCCAGCAGTCGTAGCGGGAGTGAGTCAGATACGCAGTATTTT. This sequence encodes CASSRSGSESDTQYF.

V and J are TRBV5-1 and TRBJ1-1; tentative D call: TRBD1 (6 bases). The CDR3 extends over 13 amino acids. V was shortened by 5 bases and J by 6 bases, with 14 bases between the two germline ends. Germline-derived CDR1 and CDR2 are SGHRS and YFSETQ. CDR3 loop: CASSPGRQAEAFF. DNA of the CDR3: TGCGCCAGCAGTCCCGGCCGACAGGCTGAAGCTTTCTTT.

The V gene is TRBV27, the J gene TRBJ2-1; TRBD2 matches 10 bases. The germline CDR1 and CDR2 sequences are MNHEY and SMNVEV (reference sequence). The V and J ends lost 5 bases and 9 bases, in that order; junction bases with no gene match: 10. CDR3 size: 15 residues. The CDR3: CASSLQAGGGTEQFF. In DNA, the CDR3 is TGTGCCAGCAGTCTCCAAGCGGGGGGGGGTACTGAGCAGTTCTTC.

The chain carries TRBV28 and TRBJ1-5, with a tentative D call TRBD1 (5 bases). Germline V lookup: CDR1 MDHEN, CDR2 SYDVKM. This CDR3 region has 14 residues. Trimming stripped 3 bases from V and 7 bases from J, with 13 bases between. The CDR3 loop reads CASSFGGVGQPQHF. The CDR3 region has the DNA TGTGCCAGCAGTTTCGGGGGGGTAGGGCAGCCCCAGCATTTT.

This clonotype has only a few counts. The chain combines TRBV9 with TRBJ2-7; 10 bases map to TRBD2. CDR1 SGDLS and CDR2 YYNGEE come from the germline V gene. V trimming: 3 bases; J trimming: 2 bases; junction bases outside the gene matches: 5. CDR3 size: 15 residues. As DNA, the CDR3 is TGTGCCAGCAGCGAGGGGACTAGCGTTACCTACGAGCAGTACTTC. Its protein is CASSEGTSVTYEQYF. Filled out from reference TRBV9 and TRBJ2-7, the complete variable domain reads DSGVTQTPKHLITATGQRVTLRCSPRSGDLSVYWYQQSLDQGLQFLIQYYNGEERAKGNILERFSAQQFPDLHSELNLSSLELGDSALYFCASSEGTSVTYEQYFGPGTRLTVT.

With respect to this clonotype: A read error may produce the germline difference seen at one junction end. J is TRBJ2-1 and V is TRBV19; D is possibly TRBD1 or TRBD2 (5 bases each). Per germline, CDR1 LNHDA and CDR2 SQIVND (reference sequence). The CDR3 is 16 residues long. CDR3: CASSKPGRGSYNEQFF. The CDR3 DNA sequence: TGTGCCAGCAGTAAACCAGGGAGAGGCTCCTACAATGAGCAGTTCTTC.

This clonotype was detected only a few times. The chain is built from TRBV2 and TRBJ2-5; tentatively, D is TRBD1 (6 bases). Germline CDR1 is SNHLY and CDR2 is FYNNEI. Trimming pared 5 bases from V and 0 bases from J, leaving 13 bases between. The CDR3 is 15 residues long. The CDR3 sequence: CASSSGTLYQETQYF. CDR3 sequence (DNA): TGTGCCAGCAGTTCCGGGACACTGTACCAAGAGACCCAGTACTTC.

Many counts were recorded for this clonotype. A read error may produce the germline difference seen at one junction end. V and J are TRBV29-1 and TRBJ2-1, with D perhaps matching TRBD1 or TRBD2 (5 bases each). This CDR3 spans 12 amino acids. CDR1 SQVTM and CDR2 ANQGSEA come from the germline V gene. CDR3 loop: CASSGGNNEQFF. The CDR3 region has the DNA TGTGCCAGCAGTGGGGGAAACAATGAGCAGTTCTTC.

This rearrangement joins TRBV12-3 or TRBV12-4 to TRBJ2-5; D gene uncertain. This CDR3 is built from 14 residues. V lost 6 bases, J lost 5 bases, and 16 bases lay in between. CDR3 region: CASSPPVARETQYF. The CDR3 nucleotides read TGTGCCAGCAGCCCCCCCGTGGCTCGGGAGACCCAGTACTTC.

This clonotype was picked up a small number of times. As DNA, the CDR3 is TGCAGTGCCCGTCCCGCGGGAACCAATCAGCCCCAGCATTTT. This translates into CSARPAGTNQPQHF. The rearrangement uses TRBV20-1 and TRBJ1-5; D ambiguous. The V gene lost 6 bases and the J gene lost 3 bases, with 15 bases spanning the gap. Germline loops: CDR1 DFQATT, CDR2 SNEGSKA (reference sequence). The CDR3 runs to 14 residues.

The table lists this clonotype with many counts. The chain is built from TRBV5-1 and TRBJ2-6; D is possibly TRBD2 (6 bases). The CDR3 sequence is 15 residues long. CDR1 and CDR2 from the germline V gene are SGHRS and YFSETQ. V dropped 3 bases and J dropped 2 bases, with 9 bases sitting between them. The CDR3: CASSSGLAGANVLTF. CDR3 sequence (DNA): TGCGCCAGCAGCTCGGGACTTGCTGGGGCCAACGTCCTGACTTTC.

Points on this clonotype: This may come from a read error, since a much larger clone is one base off. The CDR3 sequence: CSVEDSGRTYNGQFF. CDR3 DNA: TGCAGCGTTGAAGATTCAGGGCGGACCTACAATGGGCAGTTCTTC. V gene TRBV29-1 combines with J gene TRBJ2-1, with a weak D call TRBD1 (5 bases). CDR3 length: 15 residues. Per the germline V gene, CDR1 is SQVTM and CDR2 is ANQGSEA.

The chain has TRBV12-3 or TRBV12-4 and TRBJ2-5; 7 bases align to TRBD2. The CDR3 contains 15 residues. Trimming at V came to 6 bases and at J to 11 bases, leaving 18 bases not matched to a gene. The CDR3 DNA follows: TGTGCCAGCAGCCCTAAAGCGGGAAACTACAATGAGCAGTACTTC. It yields the protein CASSPKAGNYNEQYF.

V gene TRBV20-1 combines with J gene TRBJ2-1; 15 nucleotides agree with TRBD2. V shed 3 bases and J 12 bases; nucleotides not matched to a gene: 15. From germline, CDR1 is DFQATT and CDR2 SNEGSKA (reference sequence). The CDR3 covers 17 residues. CDR3 amino acids: CSASPGLAGGRRSGQFF. The CDR3, as DNA: TGCAGTGCTAGCCCAGGACTAGCGGGGGGGCGAAGGAGTGGGCAGTTCTTC.

This clonotype was seen a handful of times. CDR3 in DNA: TGTGCCAGCAGCTTAACTCCATGTAGCAGGGAGACCCAGTACTTC. Its translation: CASSLTPCSRETQYF. The rearrangement links TRBV7-3 to TRBJ2-5; D uncertain. Germline CDR1 SGHTA, CDR2 FQGTGA. The CDR3 sequence is 15 residues long. Between the trimmed V and J ends, which lost 0 bases and 5 bases, there was a span of 13 bases. The full variable domain, with the rest looked up from reference TRBV7-3 and TRBJ2-5, is GAGVSQTPSNKVTEKGKYVELRCDPISGHTALYWYRQSLGQGPEFLIYFQGTGAADDSGLPNDRFFAVRPEGSVSTLKIQRTERGDSAVYLCASSLTPCSRETQYFGPGTRLLVL.